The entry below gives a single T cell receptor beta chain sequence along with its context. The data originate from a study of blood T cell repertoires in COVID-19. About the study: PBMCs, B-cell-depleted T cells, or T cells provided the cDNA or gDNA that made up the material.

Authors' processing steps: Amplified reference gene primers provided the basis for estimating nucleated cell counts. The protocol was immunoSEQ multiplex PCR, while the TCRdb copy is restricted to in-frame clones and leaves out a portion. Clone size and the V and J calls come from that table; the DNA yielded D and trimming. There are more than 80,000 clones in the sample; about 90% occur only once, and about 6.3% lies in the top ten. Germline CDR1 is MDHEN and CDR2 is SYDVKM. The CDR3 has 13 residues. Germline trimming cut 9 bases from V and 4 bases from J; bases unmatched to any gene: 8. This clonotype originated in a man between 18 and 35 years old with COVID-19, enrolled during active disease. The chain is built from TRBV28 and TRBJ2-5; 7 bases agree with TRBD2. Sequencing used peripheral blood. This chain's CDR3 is CASRLSGGETQYF. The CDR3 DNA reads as TGTGCCAGTAGGCTTTCGGGAGGAGAGACCCAGTACTTC.